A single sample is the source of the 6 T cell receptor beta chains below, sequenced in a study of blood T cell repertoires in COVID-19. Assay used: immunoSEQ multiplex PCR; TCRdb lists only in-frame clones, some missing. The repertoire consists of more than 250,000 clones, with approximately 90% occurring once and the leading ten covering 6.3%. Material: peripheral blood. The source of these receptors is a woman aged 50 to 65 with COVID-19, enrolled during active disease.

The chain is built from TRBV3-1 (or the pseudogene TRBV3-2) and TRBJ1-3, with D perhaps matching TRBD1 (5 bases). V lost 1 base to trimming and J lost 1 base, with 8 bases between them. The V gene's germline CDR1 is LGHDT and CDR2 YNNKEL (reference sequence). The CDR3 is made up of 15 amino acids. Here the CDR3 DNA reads TGTGCCAGCAGCCAAGTCGCAGGGTCTGGAAACACCATATATTTT. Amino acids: CASSQVAGSGNTIYF.

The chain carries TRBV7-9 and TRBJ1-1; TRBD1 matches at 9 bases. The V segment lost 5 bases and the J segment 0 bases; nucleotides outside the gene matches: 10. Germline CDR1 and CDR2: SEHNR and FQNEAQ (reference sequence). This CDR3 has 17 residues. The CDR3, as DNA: TGTGCCAGCAGCCGACTCCGGGACAGGGTCATGAACACTGAAGCTTTCTTT. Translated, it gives CASSRLRDRVMNTEAFF. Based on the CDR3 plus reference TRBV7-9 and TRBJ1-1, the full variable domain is DTGVSQNPRHKITKRGQNVTFRCDPISEHNRLYWYRQTLGQGPEFLTYFQNEAQLEKSRLLSDRFSAERPKGSFSTLEIQRTEQGDSAMYLCASSRLRDRVMNTEAFFGQGTRLTVV.

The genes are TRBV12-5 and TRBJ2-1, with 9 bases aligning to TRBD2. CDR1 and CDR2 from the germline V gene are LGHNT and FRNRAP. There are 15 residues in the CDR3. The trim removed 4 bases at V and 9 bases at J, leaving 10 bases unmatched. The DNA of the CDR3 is TGTGCTAGTGGTTCCTGGGTAGCGGGGGATAGTGAGCAGTTCTTC. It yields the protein CASGSWVAGDSEQFF.

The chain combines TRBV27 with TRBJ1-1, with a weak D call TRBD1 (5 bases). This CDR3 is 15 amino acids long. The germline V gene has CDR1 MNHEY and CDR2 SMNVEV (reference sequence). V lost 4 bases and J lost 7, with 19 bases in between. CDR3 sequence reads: CASSSTGTRQIEAFF. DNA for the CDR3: TGTGCCAGCAGTTCGACGGGGACTCGGCAGATTGAAGCTTTCTTT.

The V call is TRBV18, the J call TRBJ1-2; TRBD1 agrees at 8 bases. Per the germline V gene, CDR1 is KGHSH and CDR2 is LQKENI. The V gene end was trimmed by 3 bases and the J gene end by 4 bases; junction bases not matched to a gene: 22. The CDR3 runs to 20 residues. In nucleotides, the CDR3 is TGTGCCAGCTCACCCTCGGCAAGACAGGGGAACGGCAGTGCTCGCTATGGCTACACCTTC. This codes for CASSPSARQGNGSARYGYTF.

CDR3 residues: CASSSPRTTTGELFF. The CDR3 nucleotides read TGTGCCAGCAGCTCGCCCAGAACTACCACCGGGGAGCTGTTTTTT. This chain joins TRBV13 and TRBJ2-2; D not resolved. With 4 bases removed from V and 4 bases from J, the gap between germline ends came to 13 bases. The V gene's germline CDR1 is PRHDT and CDR2 FYEKMQ (reference sequence). There are 15 residues in the CDR3.